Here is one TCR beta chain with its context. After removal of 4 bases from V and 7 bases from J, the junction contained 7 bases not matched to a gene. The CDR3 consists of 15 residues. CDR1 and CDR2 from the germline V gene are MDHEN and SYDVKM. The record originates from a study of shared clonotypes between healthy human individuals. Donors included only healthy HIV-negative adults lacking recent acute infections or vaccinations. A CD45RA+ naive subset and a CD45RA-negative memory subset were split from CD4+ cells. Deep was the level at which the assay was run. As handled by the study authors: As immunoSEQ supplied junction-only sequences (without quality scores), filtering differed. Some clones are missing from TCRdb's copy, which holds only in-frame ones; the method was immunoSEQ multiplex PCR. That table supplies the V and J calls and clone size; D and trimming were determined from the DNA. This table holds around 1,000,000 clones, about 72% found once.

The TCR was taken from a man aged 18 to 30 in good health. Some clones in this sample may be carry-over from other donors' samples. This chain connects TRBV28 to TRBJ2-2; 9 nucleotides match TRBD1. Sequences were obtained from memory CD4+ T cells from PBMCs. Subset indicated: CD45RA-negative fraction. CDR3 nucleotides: TGTGCCAGCAGTTCGGGGGACAGGGCCAACGGGGAGCTGTTTTTT. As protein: CASSSGDRANGELFF.